This TCR beta chain derives from a study of blood T cell repertoires in COVID-19. Sequencing used immunoSEQ multiplex PCR; TCRdb keeps in-frame clones, though not all of them. The sample shows about 190,000 clones, over 80% of them seen only once. Germline loops: CDR1 MNHEY, CDR2 SVGEGT. This CDR3 region has 16 residues. V lost 2 bases and J lost 0, with 11 bases in between. This TCR was recovered from a woman aged 25 to 39 who had been exposed to COVID-19. The chain combines TRBV6-2 or TRBV6-3 with TRBJ1-5; no clear D. Sequencing was done on a sample of PBMCs or T cells enriched from blood (not recorded which). As DNA, the CDR3 is TGTGCCAGCAGTTACCGGGAGACATATAGCAATCAGCCCCAGCATTTT. It is translated as CASSYRETYSNQPQHF.